This T cell receptor (beta chain) was sequenced for a study of blood T cells in healthy people across ages. Overall study results and limits: Naive CD4+ cells and diversity were both higher in long-lived donors than in aged donors. Strong correlation linked observed beta diversity and percent naive T cells.

Regarding this clonotype: No antigen is known for it. At one end the junction does not follow the germline gene, possibly because of a read error.

Germline V gene data show CDR1 as GTSNPN and CDR2 as SVGIG (reference sequence). This CDR3 has 13 amino acids. Alongside a J-beta primer mix, a sample-barcoded 5' primer served in a second PCR lasting roughly 7 to 11 cycles. TCRdb processed the 5' RACE reads anew with MiXCR; each CDR3 protein has one entry. The sample holds 1,500,000 or so distinct CDR3 sequences, 40% to 45% seen once. This sequence joins TRBV30 and TRBJ2-7, with D possibly being TRBD1 (6 bases). The source is a woman between 18 and 29 years old in good health. The sequencing input was blood. The DNA for the CDR3 is TGCGCCTGGACCGGACAGCCCGGGGACGAGCAGTACTTC. The encoded protein is CAWTGQPGDEQYF.